The 26 T cell receptor beta chains listed next were all sequenced from one sample in a study of regulatory T cells in long-lasting Graves disease. The TCR beta library used iRepertoire HTBI primers with Arm-PCR amplification of CDR3. MiXCR was run by TCRdb on the multiplex PCR reads, yielding one entry per CDR3 protein. The sample has hundreds of thousands of distinct CDR3 sequences, 25% to 35% seen once. Regarding time point: persistent/refractory GD, antithyroid drugs over 5 years with positive TRAb. With RNA extracted from PBMCs as input, the TCR library was made. Source: peripheral blood mononuclear cells (PBMCs), taken when the disease was refractory, from a patient treated with antithyroid drugs. The origin of the receptors is a female donor with Graves disease.

The CDR3 loop is CASSPRRTAGANVLTF. The CDR3 DNA is TGCGCCAGCAGCCCGAGAAGGACGGCTGGGGCCAACGTCCTGACTTTC. The chain carries TRBV4-1 and TRBJ2-6; D unresolved. CDR3 length: 16 amino acids. CDR1 is MGHRA, CDR2 YSYEKL, per germline. The germline V and J ends were trimmed by 4 bases and 2 bases, with 12 bases remaining between them.

In this sample, this clonotype turned up a few times. The chain recombines TRBV2 with TRBJ1-5; D is ambiguous. V lost 6 bases, J lost 4 bases, and 10 bases lay in between. This CDR3 contains 13 residues. Germline V lookup: CDR1 SNHLY, CDR2 FYNNEI. DNA for the CDR3: TGTGCCAGCAGCGGACGGTATAATCAGCCCCAGCATTTT. It specifies CASSGRYNQPQHF. The full variable domain, with the rest looked up from reference TRBV2 and TRBJ1-5, is EPEVTQTPSHQVTQMGQEVILRCVPISNHLYFYWYRQILGQKVEFLVSFYNNEISEKSEIFDDQFSVERPDGSNFTLKIRSTKLEDSAMYFCASSGRYNQPQHFGDGTRLSIL.

The CDR3 region is CSAVGQGARGTEAFF. The CDR3 DNA is TGCAGTGCAGTGGGACAGGGGGCGAGGGGTACTGAAGCTTTCTTT. This rearrangement joins TRBV20-1 to TRBJ1-1, with 12 bases that match TRBD1. CDR1 and CDR2 from the germline V gene are DFQATT and SNEGSKA (reference sequence). The CDR3 runs 15 residues. V shed 6 bases and J 5 bases; nucleotides not matched to a gene: 10.

This clonotype was seen a handful of times. V usage is TRBV24-1 and J usage is TRBJ2-5; 7 bases are shared with TRBD1. CDR1 and CDR2 from the germline V gene are KGHDR and SFDVKD. The CDR3 is 15 residues long. The ends lost 2 bases at V and 3 bases at J; junction bases unmatched: 5. CDR3 nucleotide sequence: TGTGCCACCAGTGATTCAGGGGGAAAGGAAGAGACCCAGTACTTC. This gives the protein CATSDSGGKEETQYF.

This clonotype was detected ten times or more. The chain couples TRBV28 to TRBJ1-2; no clear D. The germline V and J ends were trimmed by 5 bases and 2 bases, with 9 bases remaining between them. Germline CDR1 and CDR2: MDHEN and SYDVKM. CDR3 length: 13 residues. CDR3 sequence: CASSTTRNYGYTF. The DNA of the CDR3 is TGTGCCAGCAGTACCACACGAAACTATGGCTACACCTTC.

The chain uses TRBV19 and TRBJ2-1; 11 nucleotides agree with TRBD2. The V gene end was trimmed by 5 bases and the J gene end by 4 bases; junction bases not matched to a gene: 7. Germline CDR1 reads LNHDA; CDR2 reads SQIVND (reference sequence). This CDR3 spans 16 amino acids. The CDR3: CASSAWTSGPYNEQFF. CDR3 bases: TGTGCCAGTAGTGCCTGGACTAGCGGGCCGTACAATGAGCAGTTCTTC.

The J gene is TRBJ2-7, the V gene TRBV30; 15 positions match TRBD2. The germline gives CDR1 GTSNPN, CDR2 SVGIG (reference sequence). V lost 3 bases and J lost 6; bases outside the gene matches: 6. CDR3 length: 15 amino acids. This chain's CDR3 is CAWSGLAGGPGEQYF. The CDR3 bases are TGTGCCTGGAGCGGACTAGCGGGAGGGCCGGGCGAGCAGTACTTC.

The rearrangement joins TRBV30 to TRBJ2-7; D not resolved. The V end lost 3 bases, the J end lost 6 bases, and 18 bases lay between the germline ends. The CDR3 runs to 14 residues. Germline CDR1 is GTSNPN and CDR2 is SVGIG (reference sequence). CDR3 protein: CAWSPTLILVEQYF. CDR3 sequence (DNA): TGTGCCTGGAGCCCAACTCTGATCTTAGTCGAGCAGTACTTC.

This clonotype was counted only a few times. Compared with germline, one end of the junction differs, possibly owing to a read error. The J gene is TRBJ2-2, the V gene TRBV6-1; D uncertain. The CDR3 consists of 13 residues. The germline V gene has CDR1 MNHNS and CDR2 SASEGT. The CDR3 region has the DNA TGTGCCACCAGTCTTGAGAACACCGGGGAGCTGTTTTTT. Amino acids: CATSLENTGELFF.

The chain employs TRBV18 and TRBJ1-1; no firm D call. Trimming removed 2 bases at V and 6 bases at J, with 10 bases between. The CDR3 consists of 13 residues. The V gene's germline CDR1 is KGHSH and CDR2 LQKENI. The CDR3 here is CASSPKENAEAFF. CDR3 sequence (DNA): TGTGCCAGCTCACCAAAGGAAAACGCTGAAGCTTTCTTT.

In its sample, this clonotype was seen many times. This sequence joins TRBV28 and TRBJ1-1; D unclear. This CDR3 spans 15 amino acids. Trimming cost V 6 bases and J 1 base, with 15 bases left between them. Germline V lookup: CDR1 MDHEN, CDR2 SYDVKM. This chain's CDR3 is CASSPPSAGNTEAFF. CDR3 DNA sequence: TGTGCCAGCAGCCCCCCCTCGGCAGGGAACACTGAAGCTTTCTTT.

The chain carries TRBV15 and TRBJ1-3; D unclear. V shed 0 bases and J shed 2 bases, with 8 bases lying between them. Germline V gene sequence: CDR1 LNHNV, CDR2 YYDKDF (reference sequence). The CDR3 has 15 residues. CDR3 in amino acids: CATSRDRSPGNTIYF. The CDR3 DNA is TGTGCCACCAGCAGAGATCGTAGTCCTGGAAACACCATATATTTT.

This chain uses TRBV28 with TRBJ1-3, with 7 nucleotides matching TRBD1. Per the germline V gene, CDR1 is MDHEN and CDR2 is SYDVKM. V lost 6 bases, J lost 2 bases, and 7 bases stayed unmatched. The CDR3 is 15 residues long. CDR3 nucleotides: TGTGCCAGCAGCCCCACAGGGGTAACTGGAAACACCATATATTTT. It encodes CASSPTGVTGNTIYF.

This clonotype was counted between two and nine times. The chain combines TRBV29-1 with TRBJ1-2; D perhaps matches TRBD1 (5 bases). Germline CDR1 reads SQVTM; CDR2 reads ANQGSEA. There are 16 residues in the CDR3. V lost 3 bases and J lost 2, with 19 bases in between. The CDR3 region has the DNA TGCAGCGTTGATCCGCGAGTGGGCAGGGCCAACTATGGCTACACCTTC. Amino acids: CSVDPRVGRANYGYTF.

The chain has TRBV7-3 and TRBJ2-5; D is perhaps TRBD1 (5 bases). CDR3 length: 13 residues. V lost 2 bases, J lost 5 bases, and 9 bases lay in between. Germline V CDR1 and CDR2: SGHTA, FQGTGA. This chain's CDR3 is CASSLVSGETQYF. CDR3 DNA: TGTGCCAGCAGCTTAGTCTCAGGGGAGACCCAGTACTTC.

There are many counts of this clonotype. The genes are TRBV2 and TRBJ1-2; 7 nucleotides align to TRBD1. The CDR3 runs 14 residues. V trimming: 4 bases; J trimming: 3 bases; junction bases outside the gene matches: 5. Germline loops: CDR1 SNHLY, CDR2 FYNNEI. The CDR3 bases are TGTGCCAGCAGTGTGACAGGGCGGCACTATGGCTACACCTTC. Residues: CASSVTGRHYGYTF. Filled out from reference TRBV2 and TRBJ1-2, the complete variable domain reads EPEVTQTPSHQVTQMGQEVILRCVPISNHLYFYWYRQILGQKVEFLVSFYNNEISEKSEIFDDQFSVERPDGSNFTLKIRSTKLEDSAMYFCASSVTGRHYGYTFGSGTRLTVV.

This clonotype has a handful of counts. J is TRBJ2-7 and V is TRBV6-5; 9 nucleotides match TRBD1. CDR3 length: 15 residues. Germline CDR1 reads MNHEY; CDR2 reads SVGAGI. The trim removed 2 bases at V and 4 bases at J, leaving 6 bases unmatched. The CDR3 sequence: CASSYTGGAGYEQYF. Written as DNA, the CDR3 is TGTGCCAGCAGTTACACAGGGGGCGCGGGTTACGAGCAGTACTTC.

This clonotype was observed a handful of times. This chain joins TRBV20-1 and TRBJ1-6, with D possibly TRBD1 on 5 matching bases. V lost 6 bases to trimming and J lost 0 bases, with 12 bases between them. This CDR3 has 15 amino acids. CDR1 DFQATT and CDR2 SNEGSKA come from the germline V gene (reference sequence). The CDR3 nucleotides read TGCAGTGCCCGGGACGGGAGCTCCTATAATTCACCCCTCCACTTT. Protein: CSARDGSSYNSPLHF.

Many counts were recorded for this clonotype. The genes are TRBV15 and TRBJ1-4; D not certain. Per germline, CDR1 LNHNV and CDR2 YYDKDF (reference sequence). Trimming shortened V by 1 base and J by 5 bases, and 17 bases separated the two germline ends. The CDR3 is 17 residues long. CDR3 sequence: CATSRGFIGRTNEKLFF. The CDR3 DNA follows: TGTGCCACCAGCAGAGGTTTTATCGGCAGGACCAATGAAAAACTGTTTTTT.

This clonotype was recorded at least ten times. The CDR3 DNA reads as TGTGCCAGCAGTTTCGAGACAGGGCGGACCGGGGAGCTGTTTTTT. Translation gives CASSFETGRTGELFF. This sequence joins TRBV27 and TRBJ2-2; 7 nucleotides line up with TRBD1. Germline V gene lookup returns CDR1 MNHEY and CDR2 SMNVEV (reference sequence). The J segment lost 5 bases and the V segment lost 3 bases, leaving 6 bases of the junction unmatched. This CDR3 spans 15 amino acids.

V is TRBV27 and J is TRBJ2-2; D gene ambiguous. V was clipped by 4 bases and J by 0 bases, with 9 bases between them. CDR1 MNHEY and CDR2 SMNVEV come from the germline V gene (reference sequence). This CDR3 region has 15 residues. CDR3 bases: TGTGCCAGCAGTTATTGGCCTACGAACACCGGGGAGCTGTTTTTT. This encodes CASSYWPTNTGELFF.

This clonotype was seen a few times. CDR3 loop: CASSIRQGNGQPQHF. DNA of the CDR3: TGTGCCAGTAGTATACGACAGGGCAACGGCCAGCCCCAGCATTTT. The chain has TRBV19 and TRBJ1-5, with 7 bases fitting TRBD1. This CDR3 is 15 amino acids long. The V gene end was trimmed by 2 bases and the J gene end by 7 bases; junction bases not matched to a gene: 8. CDR1 LNHDA and CDR2 SQIVND come from the germline V gene (reference sequence).

This clonotype was counted many times. The V and J genes are TRBV28 and TRBJ1-2; unclear D gene. From germline, CDR1 is MDHEN and CDR2 SYDVKM. Trimming stripped 6 bases from V and 4 bases from J, with 18 bases between. The CDR3 has 15 amino acids. CDR3 residues: CASRILSDEGYGYTF. In DNA, the CDR3 is TGTGCCAGCAGAATTCTTTCAGACGAGGGCTATGGCTACACCTTC.

The chain has TRBV3-1 and TRBJ1-3; no clear D. Looked up from germline, CDR1 is LGHDT and CDR2 is YNNKEL (reference sequence). V gave up 0 bases and J gave up 2 bases, with 8 bases separating them. This CDR3 is built from 15 residues. The CDR3 DNA follows: TGTGCCAGCAGCCAAGAAGAGGGAACTGGAAACACCATATATTTT. It codes for CASSQEEGTGNTIYF.

At least ten counts were recorded for this clonotype. The chain carries TRBV12-3 or TRBV12-4 and TRBJ2-7; D remains unclear. The CDR3 is 12 amino acids. V was cut by 6 bases and J by 5 bases, with 11 bases left in between. The CDR3 loop is CASSYSVHEQYF. The CDR3 DNA reads TGTGCCAGCAGCTACTCTGTCCACGAGCAGTACTTC.

This clonotype was counted between two and nine times. The rearrangement links TRBV12-5 to TRBJ2-6; 9 nucleotides align to TRBD1. In germline, CDR1 is LGHNT, CDR2 FRNRAP. This CDR3 is built from 19 residues. V shed 0 bases and J 4 bases; nucleotides not matched to a gene: 10. This CDR3 is CASGLVLGQGASGANVLTF. The CDR3 nucleotides are TGTGCTAGTGGTTTGGTACTGGGACAGGGTGCTTCAGGGGCCAACGTCCTGACTTTC. The full variable domain, rest sourced from reference TRBV12-5 and TRBJ2-6, is DARVTQTPRHKVTEMGQEVTMRCQPILGHNTVFWYRQTMMQGLELLAYFRNRAPLDDSGMPKDRFSAEMPDATLATLKIQPSEPRDSAVYFCASGLVLGQGASGANVLTFGAGSRLTVL.